The clone carrying this TCR beta chain was observed a few times. The germline V gene has CDR1 SGHKS and CDR2 YYEKEE (reference sequence). The CDR3 is 14 residues long. The V end lost 1 base, the J end lost 7 bases, and 15 bases lay between the germline ends. Authors' methods: Amplification from reference gene primers served as the basis for estimated nucleated cell counts. Profiling relied on immunoSEQ multiplex PCR, and the TCRdb table lists in-frame clones only, not all of them. D and trimming were read from the DNA, whereas the V and J calls and clone size are those reported in that table. The sample carries approximately 77,000 clones, 70% to 90% recorded once. This sample was included in a study of blood T cell repertoires in COVID-19. Study as a whole: Samples came from the United States, Italy and Spain, spanning acute and convalescent COVID-19. Sources were T cells, B-cell-depleted T cells, or PBMCs; the material itself was cDNA or gDNA.

This clonotype originated in an elderly woman with acute or convalescent COVID-19. This chain uses TRBV5-5 with TRBJ2-7; TRBD2 might be the D (6 bases). The sequencing input was peripheral blood. The CDR3 spells CASSLRGLRPEQYF. As DNA, the CDR3 is TGTGCCAGCAGCTTGCGGGGACTCCGCCCAGAGCAGTACTTC. Using reference TRBV5-5 and TRBJ2-7 for the parts outside the CDR3, the full variable domain is DAGVTQSPTHLIKTRGQQVTLRCSPISGHKSVSWYQQVLGQGPQFIFQYYEKEERGRGNFPDRFSARQFPNYSSELNVNALLLGDSALYLCASSLRGLRPEQYFGPGTRLTVT.